This TCR beta chain is from a study of T-cell reconstitution after alpha-beta-depleted transplantation in children. Study results and limitations: Several hundred rapidly expanded clones from non-depleted graft cells reportedly supplied alpha-beta T cells about two months post-transplant. T-cell numbers and diversity one year post-transplant derived largely from freshly generated T cells. Recipient T cells and thymic progenitors that survived gave rise to the high TCRbeta diversity observed at day 60 in some patients.

This CDR3 has 15 residues. Germline assignment: CDR1 MDHEN and CDR2 SYDVKM. The trim removed 6 bases at V and 1 base at J, leaving 7 bases unmatched. Researchers prepared the TCRbeta library using unique molecular identifiers, the study reports. TCRdb independently ran MiXCR on the PCR reads; one entry per CDR3 protein. The sample lists about 350,000 distinct CDR3 sequences, 16% occurring once. As regards this clonotype: What it binds is not known.

This sequence was found in a male patient aged 2-15 years who had a stem cell transplant for acute lymphoblastic leukemia, so the T cells may come from the graft donor. This specimen consisted of PBMCs, mostly from graft donor cells, obtained 360 days after TCRalphabeta/CD19-depleted stem cell transplant. This chain uses TRBV28 with TRBJ2-5; 8 nucleotides line up with TRBD1. DNA of the CDR3: TGTGCCAGCAGACAGACAGGGGTGGCCCAAGAGACCCAGTACTTC. It yields the protein CASRQTGVAQETQYF.